A selection of T cell receptor beta chains follows, all from one sample in a study of cytomegalovirus exposure and HLA in healthy donors. TCRdb keeps only in-frame clones here, not all; method: immunoSEQ multiplex PCR. The sample holds over 150,000 clones, around 82% seen once. Sequences were obtained from PBMCs. The receptors come from a woman aged 45 to 65 in good health and CMV-seropositive. Each CDR3 is given with its conserved first and last residue. Each record gives: D gene, J gene, V gene, clone size, CDR3 protein, CDR3 DNA. A D gene is named only where the DNA matches it firmly. Part of the rows lack a size; the others show once, few, many or a class for expanded clones.

NA,TRBJ2-1,TRBV11-3,few,CASSLGGAGLDDEQFF,TGTGCCAGCAGCTTAGGAGGTGCGGGGCTGGACGATGAGCAGTTCTTC
TRBD2,TRBJ2-2,TRBV25-1,NA,CASSEGEGSGELFF,TGTGCCAGCAGTGAAGGGGAGGGCTCCGGGGAGCTGTTTTTT
TRBD1,TRBJ2-2,TRBV9,NA,CASSLTGGSGELFF,TGTGCCAGCAGTCTTACAGGGGGCTCCGGGGAGCTGTTTTTT
NA,TRBJ2-7,TRBV6-1,NA,CASSDAGVVQYF,TGTGCCAGCAGTGATGCAGGGGTGGTGCAGTACTTC
TRBD1,TRBJ1-6,TRBV19,NA,CASSMGQGNSPLHF,TGTGCCAGTAGTATGGGACAGGGTAATTCACCCCTCCACTTT
NA,TRBJ2-1,TRBV4-1,NA,CASSQVRGNNEQFF,TGCGCCAGCAGCCAAGTAAGAGGGAACAATGAGCAGTTCTTC
TRBD1,TRBJ1-2,TRBV5-1,few,CASSSTGNYGYTF,TGCGCCAGCAGCTCGACAGGGAACTATGGCTACACCTTC
TRBD1,TRBJ1-3,TRBV29-1,NA,CSGLTGGGNTIYF,TGCAGCGGACTGACAGGGGGTGGAAACACCATATATTTT
TRBD2,TRBJ2-3,TRBV7-7,NA,CASNSSRTSGGIVDTQYF,TGTGCTAGCAACAGTTCCAGGACTAGCGGGGGGATTGTGGATACGCAGTATTTT
TRBD1,TRBJ2-1,TRBV19,few,CASTLGQGSYNEQFF,TGTGCCAGTACCCTGGGACAGGGCTCCTACAATGAGCAGTTCTTC
TRBD1,TRBJ2-7,TRBV9,NA,CASSATGDEQYF,TGTGCCAGCAGCGCTACAGGGGACGAGCAGTACTTC
TRBD1,TRBJ2-1,TRBV11-2,NA,CASSLITTGENEQFF,TGTGCCAGCAGCTTGATCACGACAGGGGAGAATGAGCAGTTCTTC
NA,TRBJ1-5,TRBV27,NA,CASSIIGGQSNQPQHF,TGTGCCAGCAGTATAATAGGAGGACAGAGCAATCAGCCCCAGCATTTT
NA,TRBJ2-6,TRBV6-5,NA,CASSFRQVAGANVLTF,TGTGCCAGCAGTTTCCGACAGGTAGCTGGGGCCAACGTCCTGACTTTC
NA,TRBJ2-6,TRBV5-1,NA,CASSPWGASGTGANVLTF,TGCGCCAGCAGCCCCTGGGGAGCCAGCGGCACCGGGGCCAACGTCCTGACTTTC
NA,TRBJ2-7,TRBV5-1,NA,CASSLDRRYEQYF,TGCGCCAGCAGCTTGGACAGAAGATACGAGCAGTACTTC
TRBD1,TRBJ1-3,TRBV6-5,NA,CASSYDRVSSGNTIYF,TGTGCCAGCAGTTACGACAGGGTTTCTTCTGGAAACACCATATATTTT
NA,TRBJ1-2,TRBV21-1,few,CAGNDRAFDYGYTF,TGTGCCGGGAACGACAGGGCCTTCGACTATGGCTACACCTTC
NA,TRBJ1-2,TRBV11-2,once,CASSLAFKAGQGFEYGYTF,TGTGCCAGCAGCTTAGCTTTTAAAGCTGGGCAGGGTTTTGAGTACGGCTACACCTTC
TRBD2,TRBJ2-3,TRBV10-3,NA,CAIRSLAVTDTQYF,TGTGCCATCAGGTCGCTAGCGGTCACAGATACGCAGTATTTT
TRBD1,TRBJ1-5,TRBV6-1,NA,CASSGAGTGSNQPQHF,TGTGCCAGCAGTGGGGCCGGGACAGGTAGCAATCAGCCCCAGCATTTT
TRBD2,TRBJ2-4,TRBV5-4,NA,CASSQGTSGNIQYF,TGTGCCAGCAGCCAGGGGACTAGCGGGAACATTCAGTACTTC